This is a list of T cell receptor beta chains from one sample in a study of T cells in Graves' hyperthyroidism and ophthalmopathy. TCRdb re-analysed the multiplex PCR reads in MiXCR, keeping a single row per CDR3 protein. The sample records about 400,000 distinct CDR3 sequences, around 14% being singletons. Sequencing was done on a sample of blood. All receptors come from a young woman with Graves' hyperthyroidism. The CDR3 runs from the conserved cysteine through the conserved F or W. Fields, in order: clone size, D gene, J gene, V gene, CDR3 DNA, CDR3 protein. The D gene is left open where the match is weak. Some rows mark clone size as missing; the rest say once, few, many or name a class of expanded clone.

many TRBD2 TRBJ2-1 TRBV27 TGTGCCAGCAGGCCAGGCGGGGGGTCCTACAATGAGCAGTTCTTC CASRPGGGSYNEQFF
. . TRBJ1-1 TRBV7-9 TGTGCCAGCAGCAAAGGAGTCCGGAACACTGAAGCTTTCTTT CASSKGVRNTEAFF
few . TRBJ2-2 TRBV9 TGTGCCAGCAGCGTAAATCCGGGTTACCCATACACCGGGGAGCTGTTTTTT CASSVNPGYPYTGELFF
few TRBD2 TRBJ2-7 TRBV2 TGTGCCAGCGGTGCAAAGACTAGCGGGTATCGGAACGAGCAGTACTTC CASGAKTSGYRNEQYF
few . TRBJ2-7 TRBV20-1 TGCAGTGCTAGAGGATCGGATGGGGGAGAGCAGTACTTC CSARGSDGGEQYF
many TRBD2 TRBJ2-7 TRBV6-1 TGTGCCAGCAGTTGGACTAGCGATTTGCCCTACGAGCAGTACTTC CASSWTSDLPYEQYF
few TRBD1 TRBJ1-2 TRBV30 TGTGCCGGGGACAGGGCGCCTGGCTACACCTTC CAGDRAPGYTF
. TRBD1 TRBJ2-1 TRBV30 TGTGCCTGGAGTGTAAAGGGACAGGGAGACAATGAGCAGTTCTTC CAWSVKGQGDNEQFF
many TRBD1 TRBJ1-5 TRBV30 TGTGCCTGGACCCAGGGACAGGGGATCAATCAGCCCCAGCATTTT CAWTQGQGINQPQHF
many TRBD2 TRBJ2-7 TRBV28 TGTGCCAGCAGTTCCTTTTTAGCGGGGGGGACCTACGAGCAGTACTTC CASSSFLAGGTYEQYF
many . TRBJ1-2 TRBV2 TGTGCCAGCAGTGAAGACCAGGCGTCCTATGGCTACACCTTC CASSEDQASYGYTF
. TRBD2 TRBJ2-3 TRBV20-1 TGCAGTGCTCTAGGACTAGCGGGAGGAGATACGCAGTATTTT CSALGLAGGDTQYF
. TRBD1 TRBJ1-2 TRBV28 TGTGCCAGCAGTTCCCCGACAGGGCTACTCGGTGGCTACACCTTC CASSSPTGLLGGYTF
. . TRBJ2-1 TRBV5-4 TGTGCCAGCACCCCACAGGGCGGCTACAATGAGCAGTTCTTC CASTPQGGYNEQFF